This T cell receptor (beta chain) was sequenced in a study of CD8+CD57+ T cells in acquired aplastic anemia (dated by TCRdb to 2017 to 2018). Concerning the study at large: Extracted DNA from sorted CD4+ and CD8+ cells averaged around 3.5 ug, ranging from roughly 0.2 to 30 ug. An average of roughly 10 million reads for CD4+ cells and 11.0 million reads for CD8+ cells was obtained from healthy donor samples.

This clonotype was observed many times. Its antigen is unknown. There are no base qualities to consult, and no much larger clone falls within one base. Beyond this particular receptor, the publication reports: Some 30 CD8+ CDR3 sequences were found to be shared between patients and controls, but these sequences appeared to be highly expressed in patients and within the immunodominant clones of the patients. Patients and healthy controls showed no significant difference in CD8+ Simpson's diversity (P=0.060).

Genomic DNA served as template for TCR beta VDJ combination and CDR3 sequence profiling. TCR repertoire sequencing was run on an Illumina HiSeq 2000. Per the authors' processing: Repertoires were assessed using TRBV/TRBJ rearrangement plots, CDR3 size and DJ length profiles, and Simpson's diversity index. The most abundant DNA sequence in the deep sequencing data was defined as the immunodominant clone. CDR3 amino acid sequences were checked for sharing between subjects and were compared against published repertoires and the VDJdb database. TCRdb reworked the public reads: Q25 trimming with fastp, MiXCR clone assembly, productive beta chains retained. Each CDR3 protein gets just one entry, which takes the most common genes and DNA from the rows behind it. The V and J calls and clone size are TCRdb's, not the authors'. Counted in this sample were about 180,000 distinct CDR3 sequences; approximately 49% of them appeared once. The ten largest account for roughly 3% of the sample.

Reading the germline V gene gives CDR1 SGDLS and CDR2 YYNGEE. From V the trimming removes 3 bases and from J it removes 2 bases, while the gene matches leave 4 bases of the junction unaccounted for. From the cysteine through the phenylalanine, the CDR3 covers 15 amino acids. Only the CDR3 part of the read is kept: 45 bases, read in frame from the first base. In the study, sorted CD4+ and CD8+ blood T cells from patients with severe aplastic anemia and from healthy subjects underwent deep sequencing of TCR repertoires. Ficoll-Paque density gradient centrifugation was used to isolate peripheral blood mononuclear cells. Before DNA was extracted, CD4+ and CD8+ T cells were sorted using either FACS or magnetic beads.

The sample comprised sorted CD4+, CD8+, or CD8+CD57+ T cells (not recorded which) from PBMCs. The sequence came from a human donor in good health. The chain was built from TRBV9 and TRBJ2-2; TRBD1 agrees with 7 junctional bases. The base sequence is TGTGCCAGCAGCGCTGGACAGGTTAACACCGGGGAGCTGTTTTTT. This yields the protein CASSAGQVNTGELFF.